The 13 T cell receptor beta chains reported below all come from one sample, sequenced in a study of blood T cell repertoires in COVID-19. The repertoire was sequenced with immunoSEQ multiplex PCR; TCRdb's copy has only in-frame clones and lacks some. The repertoire holds about 260,000 clones, with just under 90% as singletons. Source material: PBMCs or T cells enriched from blood (not recorded which). These TCRs come from a middle-aged man who had been exposed to COVID-19.

The genes are TRBV4-1 and TRBJ2-1, with D possibly matching TRBD2 (6 bases). V was trimmed by 8 bases and J by 3 bases, leaving 14 bases between them. The germline V gene encodes CDR1 MGHRA and CDR2 YSYEKL. The length of the CDR3 is 14 residues. This CDR3 is CASCRDFHYNEQFF. CDR3 bases: TGCGCCAGCTGCCGGGACTTCCACTACAATGAGCAGTTCTTC.

The rearrangement links TRBV28 to TRBJ2-2; a possible D gene is TRBD1 (5 bases). Trimming cost V 8 bases and J 4 bases, with 17 bases left between them. Germline V gene lookup returns CDR1 MDHEN and CDR2 SYDVKM. The CDR3 spans 15 residues. CDR3: CASETPIGATGELFF. The CDR3 DNA reads as TGTGCCAGCGAGACTCCGATAGGGGCCACCGGGGAGCTGTTTTTT.

CDR3 sequence reads: CATSDGIEAFF. The CDR3 nucleotides are TGTGCCACCAGTGACGGTATTGAAGCTTTCTTT. V gene TRBV24-1 combines with J gene TRBJ1-1; D remains unclear. Deletions cut 4 bases from V and 7 bases from J, with 6 bases between. The CDR3 is made up of 11 amino acids. Germline lookup yields CDR1 KGHDR and CDR2 SFDVKD.

The count of this clone is one. The chain couples TRBV27 to TRBJ2-3; 13 bases match TRBD2. Per germline, CDR1 MNHEY and CDR2 SMNVEV (reference sequence). The CDR3 consists of 16 residues. Trimming removed 4 bases from V and 5 bases from J; junction bases left unmatched: 6. CDR3 DNA: TGTGCCAGCAGTTATCCGGGACTAGCGGGGCGAGATACGCAGTATTTT. Its protein product is CASSYPGLAGRDTQYF.

This clone occurred a few times. This chain joins TRBV19 and TRBJ2-1, with 9 bases aligning to TRBD1. The ends lost 5 bases at V and 6 bases at J; junction bases unmatched: 8. Germline assignment: CDR1 LNHDA and CDR2 SQIVND (reference sequence). CDR3 length: 15 amino acids. The chain's CDR3 is CASSLIPGQGNEQFF. The CDR3 DNA follows: TGTGCCAGTAGTCTTATCCCGGGACAGGGCAATGAGCAGTTCTTC.

The V gene is TRBV16, the J gene TRBJ2-5; D is possibly TRBD2 (6 bases). The CDR3 totals 15 residues. Germline V gene lookup returns CDR1 KGHSY and CDR2 FQNENV. Trimming cost V 4 bases and J 5 bases, with 17 bases left between them. The CDR3: CASSPGRSGLETQYF. The CDR3, as DNA: TGTGCCAGCAGCCCTGGGAGGTCGGGACTGGAGACCCAGTACTTC.

J is TRBJ1-2 and V is TRBV6-5, with TRBD1 identical over 7 bases. Trimming at V came to 7 bases and at J to 5 bases, leaving 10 bases not matched to a gene. This CDR3 is built from 14 residues. Germline V gene lookup returns CDR1 MNHEY and CDR2 SVGAGI. The CDR3: CASTSRQGPYGYTF. The CDR3 DNA follows: TGTGCCAGCACCTCTCGACAGGGTCCATATGGCTACACCTTC.

This clone was seen a single time. This chain uses TRBV7-9 with TRBJ2-1, with D unresolved. The CDR3 sequence is 16 residues long. The V end lost 5 bases, the J end lost 1 base, and 15 bases lay between the germline ends. Germline CDR1 reads SEHNR; CDR2 reads FQNEAQ (reference sequence). The CDR3 is CASSPTVPPSYNEQFF. The DNA of the CDR3 is TGTGCCAGCAGCCCAACGGTGCCTCCTTCCTACAATGAGCAGTTCTTC.

This chain joins TRBV29-1 and TRBJ1-3; D uncertain. Deletions cut 3 bases from V and 0 bases from J, with 9 bases between. Per germline, CDR1 SQVTM and CDR2 ANQGSEA. The CDR3 runs 14 residues. The CDR3 sequence is CSVEEQTSGNTIYF. Written as DNA, the CDR3 is TGCAGCGTTGAGGAACAGACCTCTGGAAACACCATATATTTT.

In this sample, this clone turned up once. As DNA, the CDR3 is TGTGCCAGCAGCTTAGTGGCGGGAGGACAAGATACGCAGTATTTT. Protein: CASSLVAGGQDTQYF. The gene calls are TRBV11-3 and TRBJ2-3; 8 bases fit TRBD2. J gave up 5 bases and V 1 base, and 5 bases lay outside the gene matches. CDR1 and CDR2 (germline): SGHNT, YENEEA. The CDR3 has 15 amino acids.

J is TRBJ1-2 and V is TRBV9, with 12 bases lining up with TRBD1. Germline-derived CDR1 and CDR2 are SGDLS and YYNGEE. The J segment lost 3 bases and the V segment lost 3 bases, leaving 3 bases of the junction unmatched. The CDR3 spans 15 residues. CDR3 loop: CASSGGTGGHYGYTF. CDR3 nucleotides: TGTGCCAGCAGCGGGGGGACAGGGGGCCACTATGGCTACACCTTC.

The chain has TRBV7-2 and TRBJ1-1; D unresolved. Per the germline V gene, CDR1 is SGHTA and CDR2 is FQGNSA. V lost 3 bases and J 8 bases, leaving 13 bases between the germline ends. The length of the CDR3 is 13 residues. CDR3 nucleotides: TGTGCCAGCAGCTTGAGGAGCTCCGGGGAAGCTTTCTTT. As protein: CASSLRSSGEAFF. The variable domain in full, with the rest retrieved from reference TRBV7-2 and TRBJ1-1, is GAGVSQSPSNKVTEKGKDVELRCDPISGHTALYWYRQSLGQGLEFLIYFQGNSAPDKSGLPSDRFSAERTGGSVSTLTIQRTQQEDSAVYLCASSLRSSGEAFFGQGTRLTVV.

V is TRBV21-1 and J is TRBJ2-4; whether TRBD2, the table's D call, matches the DNA was not checked. TRBV21-1 has pseudogene status. The CDR3 runs 14 residues. The CDR3 nucleotides are TGTGCCAGCAAAGACTCCATAGCCAAAAACATTCAGTACTTC. It is translated as CASKDSIAKNIQYF.